This T cell receptor beta chain was captured in a study of cytomegalovirus exposure and HLA in healthy donors. Study observations and caveats: Later on, an analysis tied around 17,000 TCR beta sequences to HLA alleles at 0.05 false discovery rate.

There were likely unrecorded immune exposures, though donors were nominally healthy when sampled. The CDR3 has 12 amino acids. V was pared by 8 bases and J by 7 bases, with 11 bases between. Per germline, CDR1 SEHNR and CDR2 FQNEAQ (reference sequence). About this clone itself: Its target is not known.

The PCR had 60 Vbeta and 13 Jbeta primers. Some clones are missing from TCRdb's copy, which holds only in-frame ones; the method was immunoSEQ multiplex PCR. The sample shows approximately 180,000 clones, around three quarters of them seen only once. Sequencing input: PBMCs. This rearrangement joins TRBV7-9 to TRBJ2-2; D is perhaps TRBD1 (6 bases). This TCR was sampled from a woman in her twenties or thirties in good health and CMV-seronegative. CDR3 protein: CASATGNGELFF. The CDR3 coding sequence is TGTGCCAGCGCCACAGGGAACGGGGAGCTGTTTTTT.